Presented here are 7 T cell receptor beta chains from one specimen sequenced in a study of CD8+ T cells in alopecia areata. The authors extracted RNA and reverse transcribed it into cDNA as the sequencing template. Measured with immunoSEQ multiplex PCR; TCRdb has only the in-frame clones, and not every one. Among fewer than 200,000 clones, 65% to 75% were seen once, and the ten largest hold about an eighth. Sequences were derived from CD8+ T cells sorted from blood, sampled at week 0. All receptors derive from a human donor with alopecia areata.

This clone was detected a few times. The V gene is TRBV7-9, the J gene TRBJ2-7; D ambiguous. The germline V gene encodes CDR1 SEHNR and CDR2 FQNEAQ (reference sequence). The CDR3 totals 14 residues. V was cut by 5 bases and J by 2 bases, with 13 bases left in between. The CDR3 loop reads CASSPAFMPYEQYF. DNA for the CDR3: TGTGCCAGCAGCCCGGCATTCATGCCCTACGAGCAGTACTTC.

In its sample, this clone was seen once. This chain links TRBV4-1 with TRBJ2-7; unclear D gene. V lost 1 base and J 1 base, leaving 8 bases between the germline ends. The germline V gene has CDR1 MGHRA and CDR2 YSYEKL. There are 14 residues in the CDR3. This chain's CDR3 is CASSQALGSYEQYF. The DNA for the CDR3 is TGCGCCAGCAGCCAAGCTCTGGGATCCTACGAGCAGTACTTC.

The chain links TRBV2 to TRBJ2-1, with 9 bases matching TRBD1. Germline CDR1 SNHLY, CDR2 FYNNEI. J lost 4 bases, V lost 7 bases, and 17 bases had no gene match. The CDR3 contains 18 residues. CDR3 coding DNA: TGTGCCAGCATCGACAAGGGGACAGGGAAACATTCTTACAATGAGCAGTTCTTC. Its translation is CASIDKGTGKHSYNEQFF.

The rearrangement links TRBV13 to TRBJ1-1; the D is unclear. Germline V lookup: CDR1 PRHDT, CDR2 FYEKMQ (reference sequence). The V end was cut by 3 bases, the J end by 5 bases, with 13 bases between. The CDR3 spans 14 residues. For the CDR3, the DNA is TGTGCCAGCAGCTTTGGGAATCCGGGAACTGAAGCTTTCTTT. Translating gives CASSFGNPGTEAFF.

The chain links TRBV30 to TRBJ2-5, with 8 bases identical to TRBD1. The DNA matches TRBJ2-7 better at its end, which makes the J call doubtful. The CDR3 length is 13 residues. Germline CDR1 and CDR2: GTSNPN and SVGIG (reference sequence). The CDR3 is CAWTQGAVNEQYF. The CDR3, as DNA: TGTGCCTGGACCCAGGGGGCGGTAAACGAGCAGTACTTC.

A single count supports this clone. This chain uses TRBV4-1 with TRBJ1-6, with 7 bases that match TRBD1. Germline V gene sequence: CDR1 MGHRA, CDR2 YSYEKL. The CDR3 spans 14 residues. J lost 7 bases, V lost 6 bases, and 6 bases had no gene match. The CDR3 bases are TGCGCCAGCAGAACCCGGGACAGCAATTCACCCCTCCACTTT. Protein: CASRTRDSNSPLHF.

A single count supports this clone. The chain employs TRBV9 and TRBJ2-7; possibly TRBD1 for D (6 bases). V lost 3 bases and J lost 0, with 13 bases in between. The CDR3 loop spans 15 amino acids. The germline V gene encodes CDR1 SGDLS and CDR2 YYNGEE. CDR3 nucleotides: TGTGCCAGCAGCGCCGAGACAGGCAGCTCCTACGAGCAGTACTTC. Protein product: CASSAETGSSYEQYF.